The source of this T cell receptor beta chain is a study of T cell responses to AZD1222 COVID-19 vaccine. Assay: immunoSEQ multiplex PCR; the TCRdb copy retains only in-frame clones and omits some. The sample lists about 68,000 clones, more than 70% occurring once. Points from the study as a whole: In a largely white British group with more females than males, clonal diversity was possibly underestimated. Spike regions recognized by vaccine-associated CD4 TCRs spanned the protein, led by 160-218 and 743-854.

Comments on this clone: Its target is unknown.

Sequences were derived from peripheral blood, sampled on day 0 of AZD1222 vaccination. The receptor comes from an adult in good health.

In DNA, the CDR3 is TGTGCCAGCTCACCGCACGGTTTAAGGACTTCTACGGGCAACAATGAGCAGTTCTTC. It encodes CASSPHGLRTSTGNNEQFF. The chain combines TRBV18 with TRBJ2-1; maybe TRBD2 (5 bases). The CDR3 has 19 residues. Trimming shortened V by 3 bases and J by 5 bases, and 26 bases separated the two germline ends. Germline CDR1 and CDR2: KGHSH and LQKENI.